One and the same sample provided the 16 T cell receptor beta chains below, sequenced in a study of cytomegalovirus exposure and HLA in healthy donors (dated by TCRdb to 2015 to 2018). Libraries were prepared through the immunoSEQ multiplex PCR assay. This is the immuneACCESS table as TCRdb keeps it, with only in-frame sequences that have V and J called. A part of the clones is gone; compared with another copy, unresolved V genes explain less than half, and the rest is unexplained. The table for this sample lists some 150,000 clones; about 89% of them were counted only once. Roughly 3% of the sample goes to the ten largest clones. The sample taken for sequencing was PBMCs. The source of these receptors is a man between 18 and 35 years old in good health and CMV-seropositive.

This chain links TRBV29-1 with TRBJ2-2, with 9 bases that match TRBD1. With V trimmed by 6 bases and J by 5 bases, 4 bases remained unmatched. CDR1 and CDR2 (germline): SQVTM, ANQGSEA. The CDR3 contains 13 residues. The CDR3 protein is CSVRTGETGELFF. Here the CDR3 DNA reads TGCAGCGTACGGACAGGGGAGACCGGGGAGCTGTTTTTT.

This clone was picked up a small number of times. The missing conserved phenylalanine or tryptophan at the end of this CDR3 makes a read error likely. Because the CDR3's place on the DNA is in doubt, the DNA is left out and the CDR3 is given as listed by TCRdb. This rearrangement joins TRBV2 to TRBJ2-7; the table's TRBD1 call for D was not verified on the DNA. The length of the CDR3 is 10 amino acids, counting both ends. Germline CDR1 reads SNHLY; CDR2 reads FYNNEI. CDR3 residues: CARPRGGPPE.

The CDR3 DNA reads as TGCGCCAGCATTATTTCGGGATCGGGCCAGTACTTC. Translating it yields CASIISGSGQYF. This chain connects TRBV10-1 to TRBJ2-5, with D possibly TRBD2 on 5 matching bases. The CDR3 is 12 amino acids. CDR1 and CDR2 from the germline V gene are WNHNN and SYGVQD (reference sequence). Trimming removed 7 bases at V and 10 bases at J, with 16 bases between.

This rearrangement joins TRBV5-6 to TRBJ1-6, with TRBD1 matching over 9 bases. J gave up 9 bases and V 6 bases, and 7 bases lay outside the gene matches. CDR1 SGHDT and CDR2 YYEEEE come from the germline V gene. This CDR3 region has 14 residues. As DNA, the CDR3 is TGTGCCAGCACCAGACGGACAGGGGTTTCACCCCTCCACTTT. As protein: CASTRRTGVSPLHF.

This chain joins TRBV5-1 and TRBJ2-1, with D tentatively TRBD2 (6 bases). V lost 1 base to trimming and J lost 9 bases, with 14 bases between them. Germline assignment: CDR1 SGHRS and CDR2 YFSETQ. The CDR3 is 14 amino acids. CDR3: CASSLWSSETEQFF. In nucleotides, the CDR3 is TGCGCCAGCAGCTTGTGGTCTAGCGAAACTGAGCAGTTCTTC.

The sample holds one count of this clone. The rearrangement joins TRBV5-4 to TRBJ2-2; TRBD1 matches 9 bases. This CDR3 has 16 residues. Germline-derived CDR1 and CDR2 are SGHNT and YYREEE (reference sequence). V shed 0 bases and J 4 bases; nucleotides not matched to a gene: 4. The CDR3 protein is CASSLARQGGTGELFF. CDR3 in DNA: TGTGCCAGCAGCTTGGCTAGACAGGGGGGCACCGGGGAGCTGTTTTTT.

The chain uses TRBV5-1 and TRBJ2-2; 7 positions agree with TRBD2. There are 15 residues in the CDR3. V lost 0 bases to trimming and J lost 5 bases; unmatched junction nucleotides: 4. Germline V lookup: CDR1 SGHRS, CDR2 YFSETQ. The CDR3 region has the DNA TGCGCCAGCAGCTTGGCCAGCGGGATGACCGGGGAGCTGTTTTTT. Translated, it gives CASSLASGMTGELFF.

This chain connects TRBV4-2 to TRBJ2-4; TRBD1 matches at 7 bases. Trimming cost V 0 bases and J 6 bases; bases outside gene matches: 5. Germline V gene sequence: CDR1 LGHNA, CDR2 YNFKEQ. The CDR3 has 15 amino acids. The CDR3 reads CASSQDEGATNIQYF. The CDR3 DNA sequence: TGTGCCAGCAGCCAAGATGAGGGGGCAACAAACATTCAGTACTTC.

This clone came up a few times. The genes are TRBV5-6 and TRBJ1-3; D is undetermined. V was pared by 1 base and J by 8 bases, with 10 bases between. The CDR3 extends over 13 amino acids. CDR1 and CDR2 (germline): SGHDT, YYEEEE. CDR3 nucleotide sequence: TGTGCCAGCAGCTTGCGGTGGTCGGACACCATATATTTT. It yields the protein CASSLRWSDTIYF.

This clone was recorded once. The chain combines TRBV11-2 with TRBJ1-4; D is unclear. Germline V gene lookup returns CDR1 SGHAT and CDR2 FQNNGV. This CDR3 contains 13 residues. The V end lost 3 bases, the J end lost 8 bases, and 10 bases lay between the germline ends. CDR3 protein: CASSFTAGEKLFF. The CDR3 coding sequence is TGTGCCAGCAGCTTTACGGCAGGCGAAAAACTGTTTTTT.

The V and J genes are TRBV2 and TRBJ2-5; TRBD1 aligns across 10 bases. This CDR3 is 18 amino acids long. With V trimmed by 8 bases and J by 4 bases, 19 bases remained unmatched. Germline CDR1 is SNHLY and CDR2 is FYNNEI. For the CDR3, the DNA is TGTGCCAGCCCCCGGGGGCCGGGACAGGGGAAGTTGGGAGAGACCCAGTACTTC. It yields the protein CASPRGPGQGKLGETQYF.

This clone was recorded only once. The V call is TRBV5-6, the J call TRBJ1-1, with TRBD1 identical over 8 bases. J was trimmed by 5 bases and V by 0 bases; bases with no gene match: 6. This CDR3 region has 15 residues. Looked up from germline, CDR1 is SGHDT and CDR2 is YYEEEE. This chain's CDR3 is CASSLARGRATEAFF. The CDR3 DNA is TGTGCCAGCAGCTTGGCCAGGGGGCGGGCTACTGAAGCTTTCTTT.

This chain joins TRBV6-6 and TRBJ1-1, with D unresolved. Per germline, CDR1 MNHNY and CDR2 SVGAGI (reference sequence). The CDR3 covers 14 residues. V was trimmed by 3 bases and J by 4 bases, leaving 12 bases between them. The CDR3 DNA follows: TGTGCCAGCAGTTATGACTTCGCGTTCACTGAAGCTTTCTTT. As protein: CASSYDFAFTEAFF.

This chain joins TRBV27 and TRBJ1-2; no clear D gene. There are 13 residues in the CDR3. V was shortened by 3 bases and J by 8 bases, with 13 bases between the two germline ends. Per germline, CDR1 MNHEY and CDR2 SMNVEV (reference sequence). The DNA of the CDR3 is TGTGCCAGCAGTTTCCAGGTGGCGGGAGGCTACACCTTC. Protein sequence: CASSFQVAGGYTF.

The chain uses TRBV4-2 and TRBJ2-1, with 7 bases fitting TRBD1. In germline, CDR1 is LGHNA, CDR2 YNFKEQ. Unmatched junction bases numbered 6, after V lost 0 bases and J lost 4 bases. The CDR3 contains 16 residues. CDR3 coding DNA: TGTGCCAGCAGCCAAGATGGGCCGGGACAGTACAATGAGCAGTTCTTC. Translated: CASSQDGPGQYNEQFF.

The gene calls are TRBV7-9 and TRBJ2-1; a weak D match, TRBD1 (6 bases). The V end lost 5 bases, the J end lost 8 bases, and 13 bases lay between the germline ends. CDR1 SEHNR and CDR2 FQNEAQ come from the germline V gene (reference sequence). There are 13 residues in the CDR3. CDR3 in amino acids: CASSTGQWDEQFF. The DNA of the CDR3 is TGTGCCAGCAGCACGGGACAATGGGATGAGCAGTTCTTC.